These 21 T cell receptor beta chains came from one sample sequenced in a study of blood T cell repertoires in COVID-19. Produced via immunoSEQ multiplex PCR; TCRdb's table is partial and in-frame only. Here the sample spans approximately 210,000 clones, more than 70% being singletons. Sequences were obtained from PBMCs or T cells enriched from blood (not recorded which). The receptors originated from a man under 40 with acute COVID-19.

The genes are TRBV28 and TRBJ1-2; 7 bases map to TRBD1. Germline CDR1 reads MDHEN; CDR2 reads SYDVKM. V lost 3 bases to trimming and J lost 3 bases; unmatched junction nucleotides: 4. This CDR3 is 14 amino acids long. DNA of the CDR3: TGTGCCAGCAGTTTCCCGACAGGGTACTATGGCTACACCTTC. Translation gives CASSFPTGYYGYTF.

This clone came up once. The chain combines TRBV6-5 with TRBJ2-3; D unclear. The germline V gene has CDR1 MNHEY and CDR2 SVGAGI. This CDR3 region has 14 residues. V lost 0 bases to trimming and J lost 8 bases, with 12 bases between them. CDR3 sequence reads: CASSYSGEFGTQYF. For the CDR3, the DNA is TGTGCCAGCAGTTACTCCGGTGAATTTGGTACGCAGTATTTT.

The chain is built from TRBV29-1 and TRBJ2-3; unclear D gene. The CDR3 runs 12 residues. CDR1 is SQVTM, CDR2 ANQGSEA, per germline. Trimming left V 6 bases short and J 3 bases short, with 10 bases between. DNA for the CDR3: TGCAGCGTCCACCGCGGTACAGATACGCAGTATTTT. Its protein is CSVHRGTDTQYF.

The chain has TRBV19 and TRBJ2-3, with D perhaps TRBD2 (6 bases). Germline V gene lookup returns CDR1 LNHDA and CDR2 SQIVND (reference sequence). Trimming stripped 7 bases from V and 2 bases from J, with 19 bases between. This CDR3 comprises 16 residues. Here the CDR3 DNA reads TGTGCCAGTATACGGGGGACCAGAAAGTACACAGATACGCAGTATTTT. Protein: CASIRGTRKYTDTQYF.

The rearrangement joins TRBV3-1 (or the pseudogene TRBV3-2) to TRBJ2-7, with a weak D call TRBD1 (5 bases). Trimming removed 4 bases from V and 2 bases from J, with 9 bases in between. The CDR3 spans 13 residues. CDR1 and CDR2 from the germline V gene are LGHDT and YNNKEL (reference sequence). CDR3 amino acids: CASSPQGTYEQYF. The CDR3 region has the DNA TGTGCCAGCAGCCCTCAGGGAACCTACGAGCAGTACTTC.

The chain is built from TRBV19 and TRBJ2-7, with 11 bases fitting TRBD1. V lost 4 bases and J lost 9; bases outside the gene matches: 14. This CDR3 region has 16 residues. Germline-derived CDR1 and CDR2 are LNHDA and SQIVND (reference sequence). The CDR3 reads CASSTATGQGGLRQYF. The DNA of the CDR3 is TGTGCCAGTAGTACGGCTACGGGACAGGGGGGATTAAGGCAGTACTTC.

The chain combines TRBV2 with TRBJ1-6, with D possibly matching TRBD1 (6 bases). This CDR3 contains 18 residues. The V gene lost 5 bases and the J gene lost 15 bases, with 32 bases spanning the gap. Germline CDR1 is SNHLY and CDR2 is FYNNEI. CDR3: CASSPPVGPGHHVTRLHF. The CDR3 region has the DNA TGTGCCAGCAGTCCACCCGTTGGCCCGGGACACCATGTTACACGCCTCCACTTT.

The rearrangement links TRBV7-3 to TRBJ2-1, with TRBD1 as a possible D gene (5 bases). The CDR3 runs 15 residues. CDR1 and CDR2 (germline): SGHTA, FQGTGA. V was pared by 2 bases and J by 3 bases, with 11 bases between. The CDR3 loop reads CASSLGASSYNEQFF. For the CDR3, the DNA is TGTGCCAGCAGCTTAGGGGCCTCTAGCTACAATGAGCAGTTCTTC.

This chain connects TRBV9 to TRBJ2-2, with a possible D match to TRBD2 (5 bases). CDR1 and CDR2 (germline): SGDLS, YYNGEE. The V end lost 4 bases, the J end lost 5 bases, and 12 bases lay between the germline ends. The CDR3 is 14 residues long. CDR3 nucleotides: TGTGCCAGCAGCCCGCGTGAGGGAACCGGGGAGCTGTTTTTT. It yields the protein CASSPREGTGELFF. Looking up the rest from reference TRBV9 and TRBJ2-2 gives the full variable domain: DSGVTQTPKHLITATGQRVTLRCSPRSGDLSVYWYQQSLDQGLQFLIQYYNGEERAKGNILERFSAQQFPDLHSELNLSSLELGDSALYFCASSPREGTGELFFGEGSRLTVL.

V usage is TRBV6-5 and J usage is TRBJ1-2, with D hard to call. Germline lookup yields CDR1 MNHEY and CDR2 SVGAGI. The ends were cut back, 5 bases at V and 2 bases at J, with 12 bases in the middle. This CDR3 comprises 14 residues. CDR3 DNA sequence: TGTGCCAGCAGTCCCCCGAGGCGGAACTATGGCTACACCTTC. Its protein product is CASSPPRRNYGYTF.

This chain uses TRBV3-1 (or the pseudogene TRBV3-2) with TRBJ1-2; the D is unclear. With 2 bases removed from V and 9 bases from J, the gap between germline ends came to 10 bases. CDR3 length: 12 amino acids. Germline V gene lookup returns CDR1 LGHDT and CDR2 YNNKEL (reference sequence). DNA of the CDR3: TGTGCCAGCAGCCAAAGCACCTCGAGCTACACCTTC. Translated, it gives CASSQSTSSYTF.

The J gene is TRBJ2-1, the V gene TRBV12-3 or TRBV12-4, with 11 bases fitting TRBD2. V shed 11 bases and J 7 bases; nucleotides not matched to a gene: 7. This CDR3 has 13 residues. The CDR3 protein is CAALAGGGNEQFF. As DNA, the CDR3 is TGTGCCGCCCTAGCGGGGGGAGGTAATGAGCAGTTCTTC.

V and J are TRBV3-1 (or the pseudogene TRBV3-2) and TRBJ1-1; 7 bases align to TRBD1. The CDR3 is made up of 16 amino acids. CDR1 is LGHDT, CDR2 YNNKEL, per germline (reference sequence). The junction had 15 bases not matched to a gene; V was cut back by 6 bases and J by 5 bases. The CDR3 is CASRLGGAGTGTEAFF. CDR3 in DNA: TGTGCCAGCAGGTTAGGGGGCGCGGGAACTGGGACTGAAGCTTTCTTT.

J is TRBJ1-2 and V is TRBV3-1 (or the pseudogene TRBV3-2); 10 bases match TRBD1. Trimming took 6 bases from V and 8 from J; bases not matched to a gene: 3. Germline values: CDR1 LGHDT, CDR2 YNNKEL (reference sequence). The CDR3 is 12 amino acids. CDR3 coding DNA: TGTGCCAGCAGTGAGACAGGGGGCGGCTACACCTTC. This codes for CASSETGGGYTF.

The chain is built from TRBV5-1 and TRBJ2-5; 8 positions agree with TRBD1. V was pared by 4 bases and J by 5 bases, with 16 bases of the junction left unmatched. The CDR3 consists of 17 residues. Germline assignment: CDR1 SGHRS and CDR2 YFSETQ. CDR3 bases: TGCGCCAGCAGCCCCCAAGGGCGACAGGGGTTTATGGAGACCCAGTACTTC. Translation gives CASSPQGRQGFMETQYF.

The gene calls are TRBV19 and TRBJ2-3, with 12 bases fitting TRBD2. Germline-derived CDR1 and CDR2 are LNHDA and SQIVND (reference sequence). V trimming: 6 bases; J trimming: 5 bases; junction bases outside the gene matches: 6. This CDR3 has 15 amino acids. The CDR3 loop is CASRRTSGAGDTQYF. The CDR3 DNA reads as TGTGCCAGTAGGAGGACTAGCGGGGCCGGAGATACGCAGTATTTT.

CDR3: CASSEATGPYEQYF. Written as DNA, the CDR3 is TGTGCCAGCAGCGAGGCGACAGGTCCCTACGAGCAGTACTTC. The chain recombines TRBV7-6 with TRBJ2-7; maybe TRBD1 (6 bases). The CDR3 contains 14 residues. Germline lookup yields CDR1 SGHVS and CDR2 FNYEAQ. With 5 bases removed from V and 2 bases from J, the gap between germline ends came to 13 bases.

J is TRBJ1-1 and V is TRBV9, with a weak D call TRBD1 (6 bases). This CDR3 spans 13 amino acids. The ends were cut back, 1 base at V and 4 bases at J, with 8 bases in the middle. Germline CDR1 is SGDLS and CDR2 is YYNGEE. This CDR3 reads CASSVLDSTEAFF. Written as DNA, the CDR3 is TGTGCCAGCAGCGTACTGGACAGCACTGAAGCTTTCTTT. Complete variable domain (other parts from reference TRBV9 and TRBJ1-1): DSGVTQTPKHLITATGQRVTLRCSPRSGDLSVYWYQQSLDQGLQFLIQYYNGEERAKGNILERFSAQQFPDLHSELNLSSLELGDSALYFCASSVLDSTEAFFGQGTRLTVV.

The genes are TRBV6-2 or TRBV6-3 and TRBJ2-3, with D unclear. The CDR3 loop spans 11 amino acids. Germline assignment: CDR1 MNHEY and CDR2 SVGEGT. The V gene lost 6 bases and the J gene lost 5 bases, with 6 bases spanning the gap. The CDR3 DNA follows: TGTGCCAGCAGCCGCGGAGATACGCAGTATTTT. This codes for CASSRGDTQYF.

This clone was seen more than once but under ten times. The chain combines TRBV19 with TRBJ1-5, with D perhaps TRBD1 (5 bases). CDR1 is LNHDA and CDR2 is SQIVND in the germline V gene (reference sequence). V lost 8 bases, J lost 1 base, and 12 bases lay in between. This CDR3 has 14 residues. Written as DNA, the CDR3 is TGTGCCAGTCACGGGGGACCGAGCAATCAGCCCCAGCATTTT. Its protein product is CASHGGPSNQPQHF.

The chain combines TRBV7-9 with TRBJ2-1; 7 nucleotides align to TRBD1. Germline V gene data show CDR1 as SEHNR and CDR2 as FQNEAQ (reference sequence). The CDR3 length is 15 residues. Trimming removed 5 bases from V and 6 bases from J; junction bases left unmatched: 10. DNA for the CDR3: TGTGCCAGCAGCATAAACAGGGGTGGAAGCAATGAGCAGTTCTTC. Its translation is CASSINRGGSNEQFF. Variable domain in full (rest from reference TRBV7-9 and TRBJ2-1): DTGVSQNPRHKITKRGQNVTFRCDPISEHNRLYWYRQTLGQGPEFLTYFQNEAQLEKSRLLSDRFSAERPKGSFSTLEIQRTEQGDSAMYLCASSINRGGSNEQFFGPGTRLTVL.